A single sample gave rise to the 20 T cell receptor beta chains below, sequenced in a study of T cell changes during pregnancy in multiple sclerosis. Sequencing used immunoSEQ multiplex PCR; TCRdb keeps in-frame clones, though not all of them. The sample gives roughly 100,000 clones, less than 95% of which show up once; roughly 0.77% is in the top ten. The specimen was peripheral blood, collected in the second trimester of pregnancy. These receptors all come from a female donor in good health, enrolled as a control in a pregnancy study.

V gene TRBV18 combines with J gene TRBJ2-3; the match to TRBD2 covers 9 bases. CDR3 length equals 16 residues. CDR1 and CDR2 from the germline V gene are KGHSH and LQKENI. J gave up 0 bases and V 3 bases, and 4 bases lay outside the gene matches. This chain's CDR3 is CASSPKLAGSTDTQYF. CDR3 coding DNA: TGTGCCAGCTCACCCAAACTAGCGGGCAGCACAGATACGCAGTATTTT.

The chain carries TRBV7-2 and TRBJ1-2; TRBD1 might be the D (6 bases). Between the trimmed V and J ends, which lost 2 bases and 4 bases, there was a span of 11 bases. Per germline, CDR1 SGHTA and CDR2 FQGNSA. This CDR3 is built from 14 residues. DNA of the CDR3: TGTGCCAGCAGCTTAAACGCAGGGGCCTATGGCTACACCTTC. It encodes CASSLNAGAYGYTF.

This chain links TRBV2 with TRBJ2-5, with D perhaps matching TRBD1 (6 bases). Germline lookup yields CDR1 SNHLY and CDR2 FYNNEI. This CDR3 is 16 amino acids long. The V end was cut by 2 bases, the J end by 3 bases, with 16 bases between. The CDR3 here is CASSEMDSSKEETQYF. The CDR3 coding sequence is TGTGCCAGCAGTGAAATGGACAGTAGCAAAGAAGAGACCCAGTACTTC.

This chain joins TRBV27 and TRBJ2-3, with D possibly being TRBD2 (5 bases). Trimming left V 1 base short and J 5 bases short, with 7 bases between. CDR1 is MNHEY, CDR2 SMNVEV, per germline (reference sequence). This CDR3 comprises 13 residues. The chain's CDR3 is CASSLYGRDTQYF. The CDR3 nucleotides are TGTGCCAGCAGTTTATATGGGAGAGATACGCAGTATTTT.

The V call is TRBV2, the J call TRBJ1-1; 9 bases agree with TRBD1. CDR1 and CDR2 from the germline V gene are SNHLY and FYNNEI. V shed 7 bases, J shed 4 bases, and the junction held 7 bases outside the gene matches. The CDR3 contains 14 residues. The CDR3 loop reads CASILTGGTTEAFF. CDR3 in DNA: TGTGCCAGCATATTGACAGGGGGAACCACTGAAGCTTTCTTT.

The CDR3 region is CASSSGLAGVYYEQYF. CDR3 bases: TGCGCCAGCAGCTCGGGACTAGCGGGGGTCTACTACGAGCAGTACTTC. V and J are TRBV5-1 and TRBJ2-7; 14 nucleotides line up with TRBD2. CDR3 length: 16 residues. V was clipped by 3 bases and J by 3 bases; unmatched bases: 5. CDR1 SGHRS and CDR2 YFSETQ come from the germline V gene.

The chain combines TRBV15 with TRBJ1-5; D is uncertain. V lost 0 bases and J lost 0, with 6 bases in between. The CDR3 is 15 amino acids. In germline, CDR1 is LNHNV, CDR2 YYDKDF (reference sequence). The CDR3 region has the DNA TGTGCCACCAGCAGAGACAGGTATAGCAATCAGCCCCAGCATTTT. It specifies CATSRDRYSNQPQHF.

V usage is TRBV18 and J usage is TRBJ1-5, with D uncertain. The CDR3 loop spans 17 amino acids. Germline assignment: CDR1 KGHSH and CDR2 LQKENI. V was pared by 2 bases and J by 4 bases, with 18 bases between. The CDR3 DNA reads TGTGCCAGCTCACCAGTAACCCCTCAACGCAGGAATCAGCCCCAGCATTTT. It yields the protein CASSPVTPQRRNQPQHF.

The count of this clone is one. CDR3 nucleotides: TGTGCCAGCAGCACTACAGGGTACCAAGGCTACACCTTC. Translated: CASSTTGYQGYTF. The chain recombines TRBV27 with TRBJ1-2; D is perhaps TRBD1 (6 bases). CDR3 size: 13 residues. The germline V gene has CDR1 MNHEY and CDR2 SMNVEV (reference sequence). V shed 6 bases and J shed 8 bases, with 16 bases lying between them.

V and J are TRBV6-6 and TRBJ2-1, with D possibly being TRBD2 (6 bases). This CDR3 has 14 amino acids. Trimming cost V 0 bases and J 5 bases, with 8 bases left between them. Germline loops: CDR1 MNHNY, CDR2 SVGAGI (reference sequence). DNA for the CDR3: TGTGCCAGCAGTTACTCACCGGGGGACAATGAGCAGTTCTTC. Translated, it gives CASSYSPGDNEQFF.

Here the CDR3 reads CASSLTRGLGGYEQYF. CDR3 coding DNA: TGCGCCAGCAGCTTGACCCGGGGCTTAGGGGGCTACGAGCAGTACTTC. This sequence joins TRBV5-1 and TRBJ2-7, with D possibly being TRBD1 (6 bases). CDR1 SGHRS and CDR2 YFSETQ come from the germline V gene. V was cut by 1 base and J by 3 bases, with 17 bases left in between. This CDR3 region has 16 residues.

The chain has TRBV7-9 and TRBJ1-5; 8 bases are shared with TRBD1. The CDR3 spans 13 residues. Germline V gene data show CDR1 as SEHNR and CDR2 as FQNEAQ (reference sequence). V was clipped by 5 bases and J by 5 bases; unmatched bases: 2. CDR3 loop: CASSVTGDQPQHF. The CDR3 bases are TGTGCCAGCAGCGTGACAGGGGATCAGCCCCAGCATTTT.

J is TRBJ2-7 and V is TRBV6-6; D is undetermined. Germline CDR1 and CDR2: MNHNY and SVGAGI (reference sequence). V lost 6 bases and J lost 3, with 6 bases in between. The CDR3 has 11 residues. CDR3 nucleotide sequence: TGTGCCAGCAGGTCCAACTACGAGCAGTACTTC. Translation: CASRSNYEQYF.

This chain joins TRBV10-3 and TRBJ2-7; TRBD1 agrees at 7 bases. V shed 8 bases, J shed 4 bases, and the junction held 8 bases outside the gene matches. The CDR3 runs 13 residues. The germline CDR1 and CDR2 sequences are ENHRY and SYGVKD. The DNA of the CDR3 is TGTGCCATCCGTAGTAACAGGGGTTACGAGCAGTACTTC. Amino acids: CAIRSNRGYEQYF.

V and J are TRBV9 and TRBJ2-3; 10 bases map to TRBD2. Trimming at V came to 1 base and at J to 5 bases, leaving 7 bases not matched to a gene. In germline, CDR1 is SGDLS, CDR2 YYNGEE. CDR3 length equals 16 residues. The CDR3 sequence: CASSVTERGGVDTQYF. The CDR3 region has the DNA TGTGCCAGCAGCGTAACAGAGCGGGGGGGCGTAGATACGCAGTATTTT. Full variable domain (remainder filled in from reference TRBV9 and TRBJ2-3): DSGVTQTPKHLITATGQRVTLRCSPRSGDLSVYWYQQSLDQGLQFLIQYYNGEERAKGNILERFSAQQFPDLHSELNLSSLELGDSALYFCASSVTERGGVDTQYFGPGTRLTVL.

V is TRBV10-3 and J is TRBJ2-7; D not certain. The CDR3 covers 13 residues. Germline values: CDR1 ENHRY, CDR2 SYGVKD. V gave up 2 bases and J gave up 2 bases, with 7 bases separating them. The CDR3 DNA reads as TGTGCCATCAGTGAGGGCAGTACCTACGAGCAGTACTTC. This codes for CAISEGSTYEQYF.

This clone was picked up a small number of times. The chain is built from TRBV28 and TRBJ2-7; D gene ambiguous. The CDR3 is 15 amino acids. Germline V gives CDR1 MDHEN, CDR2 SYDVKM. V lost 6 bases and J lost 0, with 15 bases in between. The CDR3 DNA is TGTGCCAGCAGCCAAGCCCCGTTTAGCTCCTACGAGCAGTACTTC. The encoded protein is CASSQAPFSSYEQYF.

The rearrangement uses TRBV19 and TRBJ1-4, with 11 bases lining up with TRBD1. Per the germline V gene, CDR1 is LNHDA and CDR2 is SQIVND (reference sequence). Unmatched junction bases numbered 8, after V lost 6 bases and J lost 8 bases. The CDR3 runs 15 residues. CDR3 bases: TGTGCCAGTAGGGACAGGGGGCAAATAGAGGAAAAACTGTTTTTT. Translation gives CASRDRGQIEEKLFF.

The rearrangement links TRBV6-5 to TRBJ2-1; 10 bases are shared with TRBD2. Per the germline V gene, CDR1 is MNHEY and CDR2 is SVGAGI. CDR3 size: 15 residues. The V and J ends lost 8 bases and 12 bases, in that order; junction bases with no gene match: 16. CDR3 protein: CASAELAGPATPQFF. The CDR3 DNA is TGTGCCAGCGCTGAACTAGCGGGGCCAGCAACACCGCAGTTCTTC.

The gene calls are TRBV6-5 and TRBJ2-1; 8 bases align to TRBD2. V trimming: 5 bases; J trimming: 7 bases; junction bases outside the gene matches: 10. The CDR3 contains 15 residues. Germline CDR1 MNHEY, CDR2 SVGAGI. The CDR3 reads CASSTVAGMGNEQFF. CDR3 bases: TGTGCCAGCAGTACCGTAGCGGGAATGGGGAATGAGCAGTTCTTC.